These 3 T cell receptor beta chains originate from one sample sequenced in a study of T cell responses to AZD1222 COVID-19 vaccine. Measured with immunoSEQ multiplex PCR; TCRdb has only the in-frame clones, and not every one. Here the sample spans over 150,000 clones, 90% to 95% being singletons. The source material was peripheral blood, sampled on day 0 of MenACWY control vaccination. These receptors were obtained from an adult in good health.

The rearrangement joins TRBV10-1 to TRBJ2-7; 8 nucleotides agree with TRBD1. With V trimmed by 6 bases and J by 3 bases, 4 bases remained unmatched. There are 13 residues in the CDR3. Germline V lookup: CDR1 WNHNN, CDR2 SYGVQD (reference sequence). The DNA for the CDR3 is TGCGCCAGCAGCACCGGGACAGGCTACGAGCAGTACTTC. Translation gives CASSTGTGYEQYF.

V is TRBV27 and J is TRBJ2-7; TRBD2 aligns across 9 bases. The CDR3 is 15 residues long. CDR1 and CDR2 from the germline V gene are MNHEY and SMNVEV (reference sequence). V shed 0 bases, J shed 4 bases, and the junction held 4 bases outside the gene matches. The CDR3 DNA sequence: TGTGCCAGCAGTTTATCTGGCGGGAGGGCTTACGAGCAGTACTTC. Its translation: CASSLSGGRAYEQYF.

This clone was detected only a few times. The chain has TRBV5-1 and TRBJ2-7; 10 bases are shared with TRBD1. CDR3 size: 15 residues. Trimming removed 1 base from V and 5 bases from J; junction bases left unmatched: 6. Germline CDR1 is SGHRS and CDR2 is YFSETQ. The CDR3 DNA reads as TGCGCCAGCAGCTTGCTCAGACAGGGGGCCGACGAGCAGTACTTC. Its translation: CASSLLRQGADEQYF.